The 9 T cell receptor beta chains below come from one sample, sequenced in a study of blood T cell repertoires in COVID-19. Assay used: immunoSEQ multiplex PCR; TCRdb lists only in-frame clones, some missing. Among more than 85,000 clones, more than 80% were seen once, and the ten largest hold about 1%. Specimen: peripheral blood. These receptors were collected from a human donor in a cohort sampled during active COVID-19.

The rearrangement joins TRBV24-1 to TRBJ2-2; 9 positions match TRBD1. This CDR3 is 16 amino acids long. Trimming removed 3 bases from V and 7 bases from J; junction bases left unmatched: 8. Germline V gene sequence: CDR1 KGHDR, CDR2 SFDVKD. The CDR3 loop reads CATSDPRWTGVGELFF. CDR3 coding DNA: TGTGCCACCAGTGATCCCAGGTGGACAGGGGTCGGGGAGCTGTTTTTT.

The chain uses TRBV18 and TRBJ2-2; D might be TRBD1 (5 bases). The CDR3 contains 15 residues. Germline V gene lookup returns CDR1 KGHSH and CDR2 LQKENI. Trimming stripped 6 bases from V and 4 bases from J, with 15 bases between. The CDR3 here is CASSILGAATGELFF. The CDR3, as DNA: TGTGCCAGCTCCATCCTAGGGGCGGCCACCGGGGAGCTGTTTTTT. Full variable domain (rest looked up from reference TRBV18 and TRBJ2-2): NAGVMQNPRHLVRRRGQEARLRCSPMKGHSHVYWYRQLPEEGLKFMVYLQKENIIDESGMPKERFSAEFPKEGPSILRIQQVVRGDSAAYFCASSILGAATGELFFGEGSRLTVL.

The chain couples TRBV11-2 to TRBJ2-5; TRBD1 aligns across 7 bases. This CDR3 is built from 15 residues. The germline gives CDR1 SGHAT, CDR2 FQNNGV. Unmatched junction bases numbered 8, after V lost 5 bases and J lost 2 bases. CDR3 loop: CASSQGSGQQETQYF. DNA for the CDR3: TGTGCCAGCAGCCAAGGGTCGGGACAGCAAGAGACCCAGTACTTC.

The chain is built from TRBV18 and TRBJ2-5; the match to TRBD1 covers 8 bases. Losses at the gene ends were 2 bases for V and 5 bases for J; bases not matched to a gene: 16. The CDR3 spans 18 residues. Germline V gene lookup returns CDR1 KGHSH and CDR2 LQKENI. This chain's CDR3 is CASSPSPFRDRWRETQYF. The CDR3 bases are TGTGCCAGCTCACCATCCCCATTTCGGGACAGGTGGAGGGAGACCCAGTACTTC. The full variable domain, completed using reference TRBV18 and TRBJ2-5, is NAGVMQNPRHLVRRRGQEARLRCSPMKGHSHVYWYRQLPEEGLKFMVYLQKENIIDESGMPKERFSAEFPKEGPSILRIQQVVRGDSAAYFCASSPSPFRDRWRETQYFGPGTRLLVL.

The chain uses TRBV7-9 and TRBJ1-2; 10 bases match TRBD1. The V and J ends lost 1 base and 2 bases, in that order; junction bases with no gene match: 4. This CDR3 has 16 amino acids. The germline gives CDR1 SEHNR, CDR2 FQNEAQ (reference sequence). The CDR3 DNA is TGTGCCAGCAGCTTAGGGGGACAGGGGCTGAACTATGGCTACACCTTC. It codes for CASSLGGQGLNYGYTF.

This chain joins TRBV29-1 and TRBJ1-3; 7 bases are shared with TRBD1. Germline V gene data show CDR1 as SQVTM and CDR2 as ANQGSEA. The CDR3 length is 14 residues. V trimming: 6 bases; J trimming: 0 bases; junction bases outside the gene matches: 5. Here the CDR3 DNA reads TGCAGCGTCGAAACAGGGGCCTCTGGAAACACCATATATTTT. Protein: CSVETGASGNTIYF.

The chain combines TRBV7-9 with TRBJ2-2; the match to TRBD2 covers 10 bases. The junction had 5 bases not matched to a gene; V was cut back by 2 bases and J by 5 bases. The germline CDR1 and CDR2 sequences are SEHNR and FQNEAQ (reference sequence). CDR3 length equals 16 residues. CDR3 in amino acids: CASSLPGAGGTGELFF. CDR3 coding DNA: TGTGCCAGCAGCTTACCCGGAGCGGGAGGGACCGGGGAGCTGTTTTTT.

This clone was detected a few times. The genes are TRBV5-1 and TRBJ1-2; possibly TRBD1 for D (6 bases). The germline gives CDR1 SGHRS, CDR2 YFSETQ. V lost 4 bases to trimming and J lost 3 bases, with 16 bases between them. The CDR3 contains 15 residues. The chain's CDR3 is CASSPGVRGDYGYTF. DNA of the CDR3: TGCGCCAGCAGCCCGGGCGTCAGGGGAGACTATGGCTACACCTTC.

This clone has just one count. The chain uses TRBV12-5 and TRBJ2-3; tentative D call: TRBD2 (6 bases). V was trimmed by 5 bases and J by 2 bases, leaving 11 bases between them. The CDR3 extends over 14 amino acids. CDR1 LGHNT and CDR2 FRNRAP come from the germline V gene. CDR3 sequence: CASGPGLPTDTQYF. The CDR3 nucleotides are TGTGCTAGTGGTCCGGGACTTCCCACAGATACGCAGTATTTT.